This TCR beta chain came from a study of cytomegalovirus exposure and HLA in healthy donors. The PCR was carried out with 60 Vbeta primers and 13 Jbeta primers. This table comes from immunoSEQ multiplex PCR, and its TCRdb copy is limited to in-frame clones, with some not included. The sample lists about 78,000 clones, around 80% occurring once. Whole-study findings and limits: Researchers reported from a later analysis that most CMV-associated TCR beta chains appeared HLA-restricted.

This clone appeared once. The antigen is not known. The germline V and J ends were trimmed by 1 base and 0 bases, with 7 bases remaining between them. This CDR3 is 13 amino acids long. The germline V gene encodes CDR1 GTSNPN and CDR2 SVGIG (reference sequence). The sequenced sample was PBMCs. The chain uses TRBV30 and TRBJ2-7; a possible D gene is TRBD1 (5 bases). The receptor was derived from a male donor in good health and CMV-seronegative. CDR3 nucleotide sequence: TGTGCCTGGAGTGGCAGGGACTCCTACGAGCAGTACTTC. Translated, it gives CAWSGRDSYEQYF.